This TCR beta chain was profiled in a study of blood T cells in healthy people across ages. This clonotype was observed a few times. PCR was performed a second time for roughly 7 to 11 cycles using a sample-barcoded 5' primer and a J-beta primer mix. TCRdb re-derived calls from the 5' RACE reads in MiXCR, one entry per CDR3 protein. The data hold hundreds of thousands of distinct CDR3 sequences, with roughly 50% observed a single time. The origin of this receptor is a woman aged 55-70 years in good health. Source material: blood.

The CDR3 DNA sequence: TGTGCCAGCAGCTTGTCCGGGAACATCCAACACAATGAGCAGTTCTTC. It specifies CASSLSGNIQHNEQFF. The chain couples TRBV7-8 to TRBJ2-1; TRBD2 is a possible D gene (5 bases). Germline-derived CDR1 and CDR2 are SGHVS and FQNEAQ. This CDR3 has 16 amino acids. Between the trimmed V and J ends, which lost 3 bases and 5 bases, there was a span of 17 bases.